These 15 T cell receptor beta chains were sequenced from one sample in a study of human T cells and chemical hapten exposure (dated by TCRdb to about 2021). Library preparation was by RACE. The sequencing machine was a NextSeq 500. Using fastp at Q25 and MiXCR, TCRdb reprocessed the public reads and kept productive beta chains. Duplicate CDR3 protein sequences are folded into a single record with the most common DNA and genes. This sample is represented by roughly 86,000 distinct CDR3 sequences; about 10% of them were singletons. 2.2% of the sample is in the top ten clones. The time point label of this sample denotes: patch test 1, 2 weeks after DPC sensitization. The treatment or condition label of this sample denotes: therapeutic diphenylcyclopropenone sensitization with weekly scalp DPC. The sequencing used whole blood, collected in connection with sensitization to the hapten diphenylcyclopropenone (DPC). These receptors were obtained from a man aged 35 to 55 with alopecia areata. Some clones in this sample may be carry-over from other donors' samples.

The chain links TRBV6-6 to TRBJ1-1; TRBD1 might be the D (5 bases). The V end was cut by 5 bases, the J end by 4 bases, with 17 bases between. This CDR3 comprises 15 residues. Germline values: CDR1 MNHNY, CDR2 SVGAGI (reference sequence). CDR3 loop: CASSLDGASGTEAFF. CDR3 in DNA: TGTGCCAGCAGTCTGGATGGGGCGTCGGGCACTGAAGCTTTCTTT.

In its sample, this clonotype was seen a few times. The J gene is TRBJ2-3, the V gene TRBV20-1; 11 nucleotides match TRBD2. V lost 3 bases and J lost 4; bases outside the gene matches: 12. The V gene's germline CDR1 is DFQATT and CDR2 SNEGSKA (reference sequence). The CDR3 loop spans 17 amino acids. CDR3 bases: TGCAGTGCTAGTGCTTTAGCGGGAGGGCCTGTGGCAGATACGCAGTATTTT. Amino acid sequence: CSASALAGGPVADTQYF.

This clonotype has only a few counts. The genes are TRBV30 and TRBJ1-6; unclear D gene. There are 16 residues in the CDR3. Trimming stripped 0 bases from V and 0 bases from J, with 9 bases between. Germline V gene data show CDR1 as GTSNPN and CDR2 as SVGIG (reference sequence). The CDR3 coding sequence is TGTGCCTGGAGTGTTTCGGGGAGCTCCTATAATTCACCCCTCCACTTT. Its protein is CAWSVSGSSYNSPLHF.

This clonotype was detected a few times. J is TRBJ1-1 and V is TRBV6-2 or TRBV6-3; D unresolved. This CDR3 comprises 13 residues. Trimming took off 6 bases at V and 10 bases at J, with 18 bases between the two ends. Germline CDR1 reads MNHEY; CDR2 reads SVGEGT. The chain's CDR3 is CASRPLFTAGAFF. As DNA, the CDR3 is TGTGCCAGCAGACCCCTTTTCACCGCCGGAGCTTTCTTT.

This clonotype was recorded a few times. The CDR3 DNA sequence: TGTGCCATCAGTGGGACAGGGGGCGAGGAGCAGTTCTTC. Translating it yields CAISGTGGEEQFF. The rearrangement links TRBV10-3 to TRBJ2-1, with 11 bases lining up with TRBD1. V trimming: 4 bases; J trimming: 10 bases; junction bases outside the gene matches: 3. The length of the CDR3 is 13 residues. Germline-derived CDR1 and CDR2 are ENHRY and SYGVKD.

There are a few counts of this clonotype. The CDR3 coding sequence is TGTGCCAGCAGTTACGGGGCGGAGACGACTCCCCAGCATTTT. Protein sequence: CASSYGAETTPQHF. The J gene is TRBJ1-5, the V gene TRBV6-2 or TRBV6-3, with D possibly matching TRBD1 (5 bases). From germline, CDR1 is MNHEY and CDR2 SVGEGT. This CDR3 comprises 14 residues. Trimming left V 2 bases short and J 10 bases short, with 15 bases between.

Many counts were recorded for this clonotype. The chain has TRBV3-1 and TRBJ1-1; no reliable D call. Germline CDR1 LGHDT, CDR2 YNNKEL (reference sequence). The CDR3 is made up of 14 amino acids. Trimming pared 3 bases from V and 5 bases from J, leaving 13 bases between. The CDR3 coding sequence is TGTGCCAGCAGCCAGGCGGTCTCGGGGACTGAAGCTTTCTTT. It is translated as CASSQAVSGTEAFF. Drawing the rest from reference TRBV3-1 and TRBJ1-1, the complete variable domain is DTAVSQTPKYLVTQMGNDKSIKCEQNLGHDTMYWYKQDSKKFLKIMFSYNNKELIINETVPNRFSPKSPDKAHLNLHINSLELGDSAVYFCASSQAVSGTEAFFGQGTRLTVV.

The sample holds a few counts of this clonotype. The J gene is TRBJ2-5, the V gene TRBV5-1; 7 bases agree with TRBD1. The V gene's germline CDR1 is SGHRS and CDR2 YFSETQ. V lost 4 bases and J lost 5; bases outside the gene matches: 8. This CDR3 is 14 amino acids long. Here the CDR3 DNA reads TGCGCCAGCAGCCCGGACAGGTTAGGGGAGACCCAGTACTTC. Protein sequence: CASSPDRLGETQYF.

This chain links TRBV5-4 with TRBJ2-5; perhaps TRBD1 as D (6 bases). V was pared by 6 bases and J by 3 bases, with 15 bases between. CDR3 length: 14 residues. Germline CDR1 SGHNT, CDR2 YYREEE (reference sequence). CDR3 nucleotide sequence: TGTGCCAGCACCATCGGACAGAGCGAAGAGACCCAGTACTTC. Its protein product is CASTIGQSEETQYF. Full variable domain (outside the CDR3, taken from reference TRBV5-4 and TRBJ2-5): ETGVTQSPTHLIKTRGQQVTLRCSSQSGHNTVSWYQQALGQGPQFIFQYYREEENGRGNFPPRFSGLQFPNYSSELNVNALELDDSALYLCASTIGQSEETQYFGPGTRLLVL.

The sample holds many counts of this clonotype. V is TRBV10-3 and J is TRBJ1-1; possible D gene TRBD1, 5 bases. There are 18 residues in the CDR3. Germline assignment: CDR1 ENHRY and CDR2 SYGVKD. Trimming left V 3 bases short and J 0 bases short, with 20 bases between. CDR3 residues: CAISDLLSTGTLNTEAFF. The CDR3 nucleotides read TGTGCCATCAGTGACCTTCTCTCCACGGGGACCCTGAACACTGAAGCTTTCTTT.

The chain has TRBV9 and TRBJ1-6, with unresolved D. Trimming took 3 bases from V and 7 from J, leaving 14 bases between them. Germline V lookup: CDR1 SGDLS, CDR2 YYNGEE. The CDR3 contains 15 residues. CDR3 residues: CASSEPQISNSPLHF. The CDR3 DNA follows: TGTGCCAGCAGCGAACCCCAAATAAGCAATTCACCCCTCCACTTT.

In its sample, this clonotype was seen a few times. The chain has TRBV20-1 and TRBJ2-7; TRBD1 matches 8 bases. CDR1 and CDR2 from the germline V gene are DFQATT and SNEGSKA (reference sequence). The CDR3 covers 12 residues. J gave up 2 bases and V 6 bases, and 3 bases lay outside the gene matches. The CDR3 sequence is CSARTGTYEQYF. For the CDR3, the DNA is TGCAGTGCCAGGACAGGGACCTACGAGCAGTACTTC.

The CDR3 loop reads CASSQPRGPEANVLTF. DNA of the CDR3: TGTGCCAGCAGCCAACCCAGGGGACCGGAGGCCAACGTCCTGACTTTC. V is TRBV3-1 and J is TRBJ2-6; maybe TRBD1 (6 bases). V was pared by 2 bases and J by 6 bases, with 14 bases between. Germline V gene sequence: CDR1 LGHDT, CDR2 YNNKEL (reference sequence). This CDR3 is built from 16 residues.

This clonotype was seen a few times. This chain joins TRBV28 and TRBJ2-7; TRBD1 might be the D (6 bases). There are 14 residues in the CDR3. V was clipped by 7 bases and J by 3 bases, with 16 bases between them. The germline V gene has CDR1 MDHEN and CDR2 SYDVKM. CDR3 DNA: TGTGCCAGCACCCCGAACAGGGAGATCTACGAGCAGTACGTC. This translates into CASTPNREIYEQYV.

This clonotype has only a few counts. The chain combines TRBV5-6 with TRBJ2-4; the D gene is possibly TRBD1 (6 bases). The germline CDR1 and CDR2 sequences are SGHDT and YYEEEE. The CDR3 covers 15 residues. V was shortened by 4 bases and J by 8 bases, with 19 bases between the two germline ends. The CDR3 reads CASSQWTDPRDIQYF. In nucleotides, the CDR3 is TGTGCCAGCAGCCAATGGACAGACCCGAGAGACATTCAGTACTTC.